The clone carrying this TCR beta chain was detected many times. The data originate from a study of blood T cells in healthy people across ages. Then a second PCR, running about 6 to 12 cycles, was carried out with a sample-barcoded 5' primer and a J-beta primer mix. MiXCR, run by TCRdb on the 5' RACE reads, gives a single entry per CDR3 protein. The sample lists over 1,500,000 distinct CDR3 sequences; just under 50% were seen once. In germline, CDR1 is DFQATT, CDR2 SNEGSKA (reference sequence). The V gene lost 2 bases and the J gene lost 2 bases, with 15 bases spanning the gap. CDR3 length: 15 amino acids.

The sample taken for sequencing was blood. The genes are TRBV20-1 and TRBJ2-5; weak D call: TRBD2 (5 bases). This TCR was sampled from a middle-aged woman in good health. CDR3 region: CSARLTPPGQETQYF. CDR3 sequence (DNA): TGCAGTGCTAGACTAACCCCCCCGGGGCAAGAGACCCAGTACTTC.